Reported below is one T cell receptor (beta chain). Its cognate antigen is unknown. This sample stems from a study of regulatory T cells in long-lasting Graves disease. The CDR3 spans 15 residues. Per germline, CDR1 SEHNR and CDR2 FQNEAQ (reference sequence). With 5 bases clipped from V and 6 bases from J, the junction kept 7 bases outside the gene matches. Findings of the study overall: Persistent cases favored TRBV28, TRBJ1-2 and TRBJ2-5.

Time point described: newly diagnosed GD, antithyroid drugs for less than 3 months. RNA isolated from PBMCs was used to make the TCR library. Investigators prepared the TCR beta libraries by applying iRepertoire HTBI primers and Arm-PCR of CDR3 regions. TCRdb used MiXCR to reprocess the multiplex PCR reads, holding one entry per CDR3 protein. The data contain 550,000 or so distinct CDR3 sequences, approximately 12% of them singletons. These data were also reused for a study on T cells in Graves' hyperthyroidism and ophthalmopathy. Turning to that study: The TCR CDR3 was amplified in a first-round RT-PCR using the HTBI primer set.

The receptor comes from a woman in her 30s with Graves disease. The chain has TRBV7-9 and TRBJ2-1; 10 bases align to TRBD2. The material was peripheral blood mononuclear cells (PBMCs), obtained at new diagnosis, from a patient treated with antithyroid drugs. The CDR3 bases are TGTGCCAGCAGCCCCGGGACTAGCGCCAGCAATGAGCAGTTCTTC. This sequence encodes CASSPGTSASNEQFF. The full variable domain, with the rest looked up from reference TRBV7-9 and TRBJ2-1, is DTGVSQNPRHKITKRGQNVTFRCDPISEHNRLYWYRQTLGQGPEFLTYFQNEAQLEKSRLLSDRFSAERPKGSFSTLEIQRTEQGDSAMYLCASSPGTSASNEQFFGPGTRLTVL.